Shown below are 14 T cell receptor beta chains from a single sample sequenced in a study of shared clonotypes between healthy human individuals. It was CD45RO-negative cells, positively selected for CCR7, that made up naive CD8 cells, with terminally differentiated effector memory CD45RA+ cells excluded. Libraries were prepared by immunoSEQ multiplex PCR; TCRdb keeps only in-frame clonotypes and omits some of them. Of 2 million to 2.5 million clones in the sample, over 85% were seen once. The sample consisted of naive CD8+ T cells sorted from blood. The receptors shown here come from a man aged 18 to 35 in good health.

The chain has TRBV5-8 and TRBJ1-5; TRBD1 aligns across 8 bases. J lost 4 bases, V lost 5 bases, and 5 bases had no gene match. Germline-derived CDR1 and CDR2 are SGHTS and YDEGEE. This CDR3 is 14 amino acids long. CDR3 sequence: CASRKQGGNQPQHF. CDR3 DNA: TGTGCCAGCAGAAAACAGGGGGGTAATCAGCCCCAGCATTTT.

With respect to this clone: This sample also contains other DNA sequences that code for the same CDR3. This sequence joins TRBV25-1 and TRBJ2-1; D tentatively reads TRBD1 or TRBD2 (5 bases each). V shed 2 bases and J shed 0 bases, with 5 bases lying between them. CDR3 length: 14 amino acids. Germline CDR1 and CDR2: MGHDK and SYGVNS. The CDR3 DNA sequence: TGTGCCAGCAGTGAAGGGGGCTCCTACAATGAGCAGTTCTTC. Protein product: CASSEGGSYNEQFF. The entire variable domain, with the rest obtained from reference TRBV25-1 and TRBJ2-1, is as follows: EADIYQTPRYLVIGTGKKITLECSQTMGHDKMYWYQQDPGMELHLIHYSYGVNSTEKGDLSSESTVSRIRTEHFPLTLESARPSHTSQYLCASSEGGSYNEQFFGPGTRLTVL.

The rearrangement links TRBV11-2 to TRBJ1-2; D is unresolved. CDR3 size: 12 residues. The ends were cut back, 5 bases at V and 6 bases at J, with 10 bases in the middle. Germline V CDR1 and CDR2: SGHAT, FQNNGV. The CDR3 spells CASSKGRDGYTF. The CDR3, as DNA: TGTGCCAGCAGCAAAGGCCGGGATGGCTACACCTTC.

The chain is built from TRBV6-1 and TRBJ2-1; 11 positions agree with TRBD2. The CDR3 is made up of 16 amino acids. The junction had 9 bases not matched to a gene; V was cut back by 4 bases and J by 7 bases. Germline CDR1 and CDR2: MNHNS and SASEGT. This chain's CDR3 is CASSAVAGGLENEQFF. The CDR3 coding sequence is TGTGCCAGCAGTGCCGTAGCGGGGGGGCTGGAGAATGAGCAGTTCTTC.

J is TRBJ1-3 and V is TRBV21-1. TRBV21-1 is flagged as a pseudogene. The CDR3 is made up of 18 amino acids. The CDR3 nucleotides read TGTGCCAGCAGCAACGATCTGACTAGGGGGATACCTGGAAACACCATATATTTT. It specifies CASSNDLTRGIPGNTIYF.

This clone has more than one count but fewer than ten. Written as DNA, the CDR3 is TGTGCCAGCAGCTCCGGATGGAATCAGCCCCAGCATTTT. This translates into CASSSGWNQPQHF. The chain carries TRBV5-6 and TRBJ1-5; D is ambiguous. Trimming removed 3 bases at V and 4 bases at J, with 8 bases between. The CDR3 runs 13 residues. The germline V gene encodes CDR1 SGHDT and CDR2 YYEEEE.

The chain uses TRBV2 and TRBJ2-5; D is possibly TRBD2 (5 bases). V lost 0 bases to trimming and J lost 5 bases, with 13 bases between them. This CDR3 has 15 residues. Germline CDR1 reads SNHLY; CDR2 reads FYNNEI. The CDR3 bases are TGTGCCAGCAGTGAAGCGCTAGAAGGACTCGAGACCCAGTACTTC. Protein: CASSEALEGLETQYF.

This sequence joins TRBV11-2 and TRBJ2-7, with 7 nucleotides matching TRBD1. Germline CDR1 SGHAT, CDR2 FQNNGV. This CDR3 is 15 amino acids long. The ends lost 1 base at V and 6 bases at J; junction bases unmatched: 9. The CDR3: CASSLVVGQYTEQYF. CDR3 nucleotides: TGTGCCAGCAGCTTAGTAGTGGGACAGTACACCGAGCAGTACTTC.

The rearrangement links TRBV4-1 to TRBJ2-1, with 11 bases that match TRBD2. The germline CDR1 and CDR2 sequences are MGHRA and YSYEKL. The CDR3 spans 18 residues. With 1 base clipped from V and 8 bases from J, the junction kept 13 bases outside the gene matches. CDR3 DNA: TGCGCCAGCAGCCAAGCCCCGTTAACTAGCGGGGGTAGGGATGAGCAGTTCTTC. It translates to CASSQAPLTSGGRDEQFF.

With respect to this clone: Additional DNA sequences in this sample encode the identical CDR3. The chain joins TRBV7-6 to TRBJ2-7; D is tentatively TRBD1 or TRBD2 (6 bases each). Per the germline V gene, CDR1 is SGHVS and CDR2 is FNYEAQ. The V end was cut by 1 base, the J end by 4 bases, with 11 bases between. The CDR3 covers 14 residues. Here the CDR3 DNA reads TGTGCCAGCAGCTTAGAGGGGGGTGGGTACGAGCAGTACTTC. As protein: CASSLEGGGYEQYF.

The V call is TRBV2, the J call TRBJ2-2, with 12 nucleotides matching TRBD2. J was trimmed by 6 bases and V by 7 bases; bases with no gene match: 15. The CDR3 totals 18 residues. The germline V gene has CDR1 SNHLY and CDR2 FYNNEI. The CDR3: CASNRWASGGAVAGELFF. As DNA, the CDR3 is TGTGCCAGCAATAGGTGGGCTAGCGGGGGGGCCGTGGCCGGGGAGCTGTTTTTT.

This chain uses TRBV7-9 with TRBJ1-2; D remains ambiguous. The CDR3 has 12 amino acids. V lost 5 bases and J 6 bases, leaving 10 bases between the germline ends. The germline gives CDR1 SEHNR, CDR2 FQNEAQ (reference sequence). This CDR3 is CASSQGRDGYTF. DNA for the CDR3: TGTGCCAGCAGCCAAGGGAGGGATGGCTACACCTTC.

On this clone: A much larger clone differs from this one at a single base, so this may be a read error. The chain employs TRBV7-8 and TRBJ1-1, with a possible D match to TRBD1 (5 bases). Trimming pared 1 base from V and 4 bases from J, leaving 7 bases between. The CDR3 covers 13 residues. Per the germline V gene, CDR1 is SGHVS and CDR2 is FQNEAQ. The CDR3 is CASSLGGTTEAFF. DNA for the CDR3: TGTGCCAGCAGCTTAGGGGGGACCACTGAAGCTTTCTTT.

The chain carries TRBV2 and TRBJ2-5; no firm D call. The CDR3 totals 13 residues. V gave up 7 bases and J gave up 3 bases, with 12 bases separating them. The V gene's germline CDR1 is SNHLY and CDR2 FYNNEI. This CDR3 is CASMHYGEETQYF. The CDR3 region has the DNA TGTGCCAGCATGCATTACGGCGAAGAGACCCAGTACTTC. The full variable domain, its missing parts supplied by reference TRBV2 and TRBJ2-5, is EPEVTQTPSHQVTQMGQEVILRCVPISNHLYFYWYRQILGQKVEFLVSFYNNEISEKSEIFDDQFSVERPDGSNFTLKIRSTKLEDSAMYFCASMHYGEETQYFGPGTRLLVL.